Following are 26 T cell receptor beta chains from one sample sequenced in a study of blood T cells in healthy people across ages. Through a sample-barcoded 5' primer and a J-beta primer mix, a second PCR was run for about 6 to 11 cycles. TCRdb fed the 5' RACE reads into MiXCR, producing one record per CDR3 protein. This table has 500,000 to 650,000 distinct CDR3 sequences, 25% to 35% appearing once. The sample was also reused in another study, on T cells of mothers and their children.

Sequencing was performed on blood. These receptors all come from a boy between 2 and 10 years old in good health.

This clonotype was recorded a few times. The rearrangement uses TRBV7-8 and TRBJ2-4; 10 positions agree with TRBD1. Trimming cost V 1 base and J 10 bases; bases outside gene matches: 4. Germline values: CDR1 SGHVS, CDR2 FQNEAQ. This CDR3 comprises 14 residues. The CDR3 bases are TGTGCCAGCAGCTTAGGACAGGGGGCTCGGATTCAGTACTTC. It specifies CASSLGQGARIQYF.

The gene calls are TRBV29-1 and TRBJ2-7, with unresolved D. TRBJ2-5 explains the end of the DNA better; the J call may be wrong. This CDR3 is built from 12 residues. Germline CDR1 SQVTM, CDR2 ANQGSEA. CDR3 protein: CSANLARETQYF. The DNA for the CDR3 is TGCAGCGCTAATCTCGCCCGGGAGACCCAGTACTTC.

V usage is TRBV9 and J usage is TRBJ1-2; a weak D match, TRBD1 (6 bases). From germline, CDR1 is SGDLS and CDR2 YYNGEE. This CDR3 spans 14 amino acids. V lost 0 bases to trimming and J lost 6 bases, with 12 bases between them. In nucleotides, the CDR3 is TGTGCCAGCAGCGTAGGGGGGCAGGACCATGGCTACACCTTC. As protein: CASSVGGQDHGYTF.

The rearrangement joins TRBV20-1 to TRBJ1-1; no definite D call. The CDR3 is made up of 15 amino acids. With 0 bases removed from V and 0 bases from J, the gap between germline ends came to 11 bases. CDR1 and CDR2 from the germline V gene are DFQATT and SNEGSKA (reference sequence). The CDR3 sequence: CSARDLGNMNTEAFF. The CDR3 DNA sequence: TGCAGTGCTAGAGATCTAGGCAACATGAACACTGAAGCTTTCTTT.

This clonotype was found once. CDR3 in DNA: TGTGCCAGCAGCCGGTTCACTGATGGTGAAAAACTGTTTTTT. This encodes CASSRFTDGEKLFF. V gene TRBV13 combines with J gene TRBJ1-4; no firm D call. Germline CDR1 PRHDT, CDR2 FYEKMQ (reference sequence). The CDR3 spans 14 residues. Trimming stripped 5 bases from V and 7 bases from J, with 14 bases between. Full variable domain (outside the CDR3, taken from reference TRBV13 and TRBJ1-4): AAGVIQSPRHLIKEKRETATLKCYPIPRHDTVYWYQQGPGQDPQFLISFYEKMQSDKGSIPDRFSAQQFSDYHSELNMSSLELGDSALYFCASSRFTDGEKLFFGSGTQLSVL.

The gene calls are TRBV30 and TRBJ1-2; D gene unclear. CDR3 size: 15 residues. Germline V gene data show CDR1 as GTSNPN and CDR2 as SVGIG (reference sequence). The V gene lost 0 bases and the J gene lost 5 bases, with 16 bases spanning the gap. The CDR3 region has the DNA TGTGCCTGGAGTGTAAGGAGGACCTATAGTTATGGCTACACCTTC. Amino acid sequence: CAWSVRRTYSYGYTF.

The chain joins TRBV12-3 or TRBV12-4 to TRBJ2-5; D is unclear. The J call may be mistaken, given a closer DNA end match to TRBJ2-1. There are 14 residues in the CDR3. The CDR3 coding sequence is TGTGCCAGCAGCCCTACGGGCCTGGGCAATGAGCAGTTCTTC. It codes for CASSPTGLGNEQFF.

This clonotype was picked up a small number of times. V and J are TRBV6-5 and TRBJ1-2, with unresolved D. Germline V gives CDR1 MNHEY, CDR2 SVGAGI. The V gene lost 0 bases and the J gene lost 2 bases, with 7 bases spanning the gap. The CDR3 sequence is 14 residues long. Here the CDR3 reads CASSYSAPNYGYTF. The CDR3 nucleotides are TGTGCCAGCAGTTACTCGGCGCCCAACTATGGCTACACCTTC.

V and J are TRBV20-1 and TRBJ2-3; D gene unclear. Germline values: CDR1 DFQATT, CDR2 SNEGSKA (reference sequence). V dropped 6 bases and J dropped 0 bases, with 10 bases sitting between them. The CDR3 has 13 amino acids. In DNA form, the CDR3 reads TGCAGTGCCTCGAGGCTCAGCACAGATACGCAGTATTTT. This codes for CSASRLSTDTQYF.

This clonotype came up a few times. The chain recombines TRBV20-1 with TRBJ2-5; 11 nucleotides agree with TRBD2. Per germline, CDR1 DFQATT and CDR2 SNEGSKA (reference sequence). After removal of 2 bases from V and 4 bases from J, the junction contained 6 bases not matched to a gene. The CDR3 has 15 residues. CDR3 DNA sequence: TGCAGTGCTAGAAGGTCTAGCGGGAGGTCAGAGACCCAGTACTTC. This codes for CSARRSSGRSETQYF.

This clonotype was detected a few times. The chain couples TRBV29-1 to TRBJ1-1; 7 positions match TRBD1. Germline assignment: CDR1 SQVTM and CDR2 ANQGSEA. This CDR3 comprises 13 residues. The J segment lost 1 base and the V segment lost 4 bases, leaving 3 bases of the junction unmatched. The CDR3 sequence: CSVATGQNTEAFF. Written as DNA, the CDR3 is TGCAGCGTTGCGACAGGGCAGAACACTGAAGCTTTCTTT.

This clonotype was recorded a few times. This rearrangement joins TRBV4-3 to TRBJ2-5; 7 positions match TRBD2. The CDR3 is 15 amino acids. Germline V gene data show CDR1 as LGHNA and CDR2 as YSLEER. Unmatched junction bases numbered 5, after V lost 4 bases and J lost 0 bases. CDR3 sequence (DNA): TGCGCCAGCAGCCGGGAGCGGGACTACCAAGAGACCCAGTACTTC. Translated, it gives CASSRERDYQETQYF.

This chain links TRBV29-1 with TRBJ1-2, with 9 bases identical to TRBD1. CDR3 length: 15 residues. V was clipped by 8 bases and J by 5 bases; unmatched bases: 15. CDR1 and CDR2 from the germline V gene are SQVTM and ANQGSEA. The CDR3 reads CSTNRRDRDRYGYTF. CDR3 nucleotide sequence: TGCAGCACCAACCGCCGGGACAGGGATAGATATGGCTACACCTTC.

This clonotype was recorded at least ten times. The chain carries TRBV20-1 and TRBJ2-7, with 7 positions matching TRBD1. After removal of 3 bases from V and 3 bases from J, the junction contained 8 bases not matched to a gene. Germline V CDR1 and CDR2: DFQATT, SNEGSKA (reference sequence). This CDR3 has 14 residues. This CDR3 is CSASRQGESYEQYF. CDR3 bases: TGCAGTGCTAGCCGACAGGGAGAAAGCTACGAGCAGTACTTC.

This rearrangement joins TRBV6-1 to TRBJ2-7; a possible D gene is TRBD1 (6 bases). The CDR3 consists of 13 residues. The V end was cut by 2 bases, the J end by 10 bases, with 15 bases between. Germline CDR1 MNHNS, CDR2 SASEGT. In DNA form, the CDR3 reads TGTGCCAGCAGTGAAAGGGGGACGAACCCCCAGTACTTC. This sequence encodes CASSERGTNPQYF.

The genes are TRBV5-1 and TRBJ2-4; D may be TRBD1 or TRBD2 (6 bases each). Trimming shortened V by 7 bases and J by 5 bases, and 13 bases separated the two germline ends. CDR3 size: 13 residues. The germline V gene encodes CDR1 SGHRS and CDR2 YFSETQ. The CDR3 DNA is TGCGCCAGCGGGACTGGACAGCAAAACATTCAGTACTTC. Translating gives CASGTGQQNIQYF.

The chain has TRBV21-1 and TRBJ2-5; the listed D gene, TRBD2, was not tested against the DNA. Near its end, the DNA agrees better with TRBJ2-7, so the J call may be wrong. TRBV21-1 represents a pseudogene. The length of the CDR3 is 15 residues. CDR3 sequence: CASSTKRGRNYEQYF. In DNA, the CDR3 is TGTGCCAGCAGCACTAAGCGCGGACGGAACTACGAGCAGTACTTC.

The chain employs TRBV20-1 and TRBJ2-1, with D perhaps TRBD1 (5 bases). V shed 3 bases and J shed 4 bases, with 16 bases lying between them. The CDR3 is 15 amino acids. Germline values: CDR1 DFQATT, CDR2 SNEGSKA (reference sequence). The DNA of the CDR3 is TGCAGTGCTAGGTCCTCAAGGACACAGTACAATGAGCAGTTCTTC. It yields the protein CSARSSRTQYNEQFF.

The chain recombines TRBV12-3 or TRBV12-4 with TRBJ1-1; D not resolved. CDR3 size: 13 residues. V was pared by 0 bases and J by 8 bases, with 10 bases between. The CDR3 sequence: CASSLAIQIEAFF. In DNA form, the CDR3 reads TGTGCCAGCAGTTTAGCGATACAGATAGAAGCTTTCTTT.

The chain links TRBV6-6 to TRBJ1-2; the match to TRBD1 covers 9 bases. The germline CDR1 and CDR2 sequences are MNHNY and SVGAGI (reference sequence). The CDR3 contains 15 residues. V was clipped by 2 bases and J by 5 bases; unmatched bases: 6. The CDR3 is CASSYEGTGPYGYTF. The CDR3 DNA is TGTGCCAGCAGTTACGAAGGGACAGGGCCTTATGGCTACACCTTC.

This sequence joins TRBV12-3 or TRBV12-4 and TRBJ1-5; no reliable D call. The germline V and J ends were trimmed by 3 bases and 9 bases, with 9 bases remaining between them. This CDR3 is 12 amino acids long. In DNA form, the CDR3 reads TGTGCCAGCAGTTTGGATTTTTTGCCCCAGCATTTT. It specifies CASSLDFLPQHF.

The chain employs TRBV6-2 or TRBV6-3 and TRBJ1-5, with D unresolved. From germline, CDR1 is MNHEY and CDR2 SVGEGT. This CDR3 is built from 16 residues. Trimming stripped 1 base from V and 0 bases from J, with 10 bases between. The CDR3 DNA sequence: TGTGCCAGCAGTTACTTTCGGCCTTATAGCAATCAGCCCCAGCATTTT. Its protein is CASSYFRPYSNQPQHF.

The rearrangement links TRBV7-9 to TRBJ2-4; no definite D call. From germline, CDR1 is SEHNR and CDR2 FQNEAQ (reference sequence). This CDR3 is built from 16 residues. V was trimmed by 2 bases and J by 0 bases, leaving 11 bases between them. CDR3 nucleotides: TGTGCCAGCAGCTTAAGCGCCCAATCAGCCAAAAACATTCAGTACTTC. This sequence encodes CASSLSAQSAKNIQYF.

The rearrangement joins TRBV7-2 to TRBJ1-5; D possibly corresponds to TRBD1 (6 bases). The CDR3 contains 16 residues. Germline V gene sequence: CDR1 SGHTA, CDR2 FQGNSA. Trimming took 5 bases from V and 5 from J, leaving 19 bases between them. Here the CDR3 DNA reads TGTGCCAGCAGCCTTAGGTACCACAGGGCCTATCAGCCCCAGCATTTT. Protein sequence: CASSLRYHRAYQPQHF.

This chain links TRBV6-5 with TRBJ1-2, with D possibly being TRBD1 (5 bases). The CDR3 loop spans 14 amino acids. Trimming removed 6 bases at V and 4 bases at J, with 15 bases between. In germline, CDR1 is MNHEY, CDR2 SVGAGI. CDR3 nucleotides: TGTGCCAGCAGCCAGTGGTCTCAGGGCTATGGCTACACCTTC. Translated, it gives CASSQWSQGYGYTF.

V usage is TRBV7-3 and J usage is TRBJ2-3; the D gene is possibly TRBD2 (5 bases). V dropped 4 bases and J dropped 0 bases, with 11 bases sitting between them. From germline, CDR1 is SGHTA and CDR2 FQGTGA. The CDR3 is 15 residues long. As DNA, the CDR3 is TGTGCCAGCAGCTGGGGTAGCGCTAGCACAGATACGCAGTATTTT. Its protein product is CASSWGSASTDTQYF.